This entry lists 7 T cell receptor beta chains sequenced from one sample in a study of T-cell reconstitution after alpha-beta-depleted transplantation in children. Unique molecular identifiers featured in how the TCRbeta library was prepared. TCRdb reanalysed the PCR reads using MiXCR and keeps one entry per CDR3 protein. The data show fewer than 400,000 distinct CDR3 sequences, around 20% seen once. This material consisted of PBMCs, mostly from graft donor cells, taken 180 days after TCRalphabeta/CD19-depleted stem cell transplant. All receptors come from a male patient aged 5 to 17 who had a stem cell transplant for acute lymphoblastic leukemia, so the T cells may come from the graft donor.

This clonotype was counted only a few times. The CDR3 region is CASSLAGDVYGYTF. The CDR3 DNA reads as TGTGCCAGCAGCTTAGCGGGGGACGTTTATGGCTACACCTTC. This chain joins TRBV7-6 and TRBJ1-2; D possibly corresponds to TRBD1 (5 bases). CDR1 is SGHVS, CDR2 FNYEAQ, per germline. This CDR3 has 14 residues. Trimming took off 0 bases at V and 5 bases at J, with 10 bases between the two ends.

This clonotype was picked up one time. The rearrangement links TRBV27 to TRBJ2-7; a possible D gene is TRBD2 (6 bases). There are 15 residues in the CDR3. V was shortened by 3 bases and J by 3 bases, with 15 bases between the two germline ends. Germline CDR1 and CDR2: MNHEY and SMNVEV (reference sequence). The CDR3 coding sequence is TGTGCCAGCAGTTTGTTTAGCGGAGTTTACTACGAGCAGTACTTC. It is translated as CASSLFSGVYYEQYF.

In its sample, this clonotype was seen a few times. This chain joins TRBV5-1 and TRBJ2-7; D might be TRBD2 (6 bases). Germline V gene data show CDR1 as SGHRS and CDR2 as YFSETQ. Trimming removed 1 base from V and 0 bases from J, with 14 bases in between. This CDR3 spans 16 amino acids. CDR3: CASSLPRTKFSYEQYF. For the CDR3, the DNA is TGCGCCAGCAGCTTGCCCCGGACTAAATTCTCCTACGAGCAGTACTTC.

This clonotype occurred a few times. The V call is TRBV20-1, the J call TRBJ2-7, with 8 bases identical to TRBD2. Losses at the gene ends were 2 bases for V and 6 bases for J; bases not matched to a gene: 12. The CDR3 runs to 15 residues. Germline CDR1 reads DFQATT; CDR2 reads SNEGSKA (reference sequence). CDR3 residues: CSARLGGGAGLEQYF. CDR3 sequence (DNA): TGCAGTGCTAGACTCGGGGGGGGCGCAGGCCTCGAGCAGTACTTC.

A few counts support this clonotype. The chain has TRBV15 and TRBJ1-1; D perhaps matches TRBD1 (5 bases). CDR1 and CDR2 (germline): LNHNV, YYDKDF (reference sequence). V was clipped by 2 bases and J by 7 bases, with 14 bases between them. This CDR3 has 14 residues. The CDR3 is CATSRTGGVDEAFF. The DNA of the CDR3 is TGTGCCACCAGCAGAACGGGGGGAGTCGATGAAGCTTTCTTT.

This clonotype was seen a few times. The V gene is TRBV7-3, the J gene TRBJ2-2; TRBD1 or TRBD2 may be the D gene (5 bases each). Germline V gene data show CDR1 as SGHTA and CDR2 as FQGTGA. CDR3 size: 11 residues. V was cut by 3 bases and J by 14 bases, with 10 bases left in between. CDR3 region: CASSLSGPLFF. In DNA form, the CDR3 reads TGTGCCAGCAGCTTGTCGGGGCCTCTGTTTTTT.

The CDR3 DNA follows: TGTGCCAGCAGCGGAGACACAGATACGCAGTATTTT. Its protein is CASSGDTDTQYF. The chain couples TRBV5-4 to TRBJ2-3; D ambiguous. V was pared by 4 bases and J by 2 bases, with 5 bases between. The germline V gene encodes CDR1 SGHNT and CDR2 YYREEE (reference sequence). The CDR3 covers 12 residues.